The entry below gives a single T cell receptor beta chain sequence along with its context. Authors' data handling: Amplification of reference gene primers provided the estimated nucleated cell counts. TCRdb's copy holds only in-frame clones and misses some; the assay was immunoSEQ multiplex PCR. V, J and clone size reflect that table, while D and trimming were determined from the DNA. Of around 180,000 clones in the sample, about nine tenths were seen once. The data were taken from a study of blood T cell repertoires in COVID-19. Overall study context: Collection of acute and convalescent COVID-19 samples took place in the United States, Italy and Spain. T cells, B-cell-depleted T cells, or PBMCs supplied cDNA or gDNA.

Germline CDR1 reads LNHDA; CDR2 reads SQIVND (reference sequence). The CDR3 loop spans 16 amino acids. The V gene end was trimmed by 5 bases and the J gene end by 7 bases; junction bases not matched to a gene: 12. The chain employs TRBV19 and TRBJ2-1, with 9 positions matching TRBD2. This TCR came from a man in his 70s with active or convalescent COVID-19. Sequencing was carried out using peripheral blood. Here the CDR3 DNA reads TGTGCCAGTAGTTTTTTTAGCGGGAGTACGGGTAATGAGCAGTTCTTC. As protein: CASSFFSGSTGNEQFF.